The 12 T cell receptor beta chains below come from one sample, sequenced in a study of blood T cell repertoires in COVID-19. Repertoires were generated with immunoSEQ multiplex PCR, while TCRdb's copy carries only in-frame clones and drops some. The sample has some 120,000 clones, 84% seen once; the top ten hold over 9%. Sequences were obtained from peripheral blood. All receptors derive from a woman aged 55-75 years with acute or convalescent COVID-19.

V gene TRBV5-1 combines with J gene TRBJ1-2; TRBD1 matches 7 bases. J gave up 3 bases and V 0 bases, and 11 bases lay outside the gene matches. The CDR3 is made up of 17 amino acids. Germline lookup yields CDR1 SGHRS and CDR2 YFSETQ. CDR3 sequence (DNA): TGCGCCAGCAGCTTGGGCGGACAGGAGACCATTCACTATGGCTACACCTTC. It encodes CASSLGGQETIHYGYTF.

The chain carries TRBV4-2 and TRBJ2-2, with a tentative D call TRBD1 (5 bases). The V end was cut by 6 bases, the J end by 5 bases, with 19 bases between. Germline CDR1 is LGHNA and CDR2 is YNFKEQ. The CDR3 is 16 amino acids. CDR3 residues: CASRVGTGFYTGELFF. In nucleotides, the CDR3 is TGTGCCAGCAGGGTCGGTACAGGATTTTATACCGGGGAGCTGTTTTTT.

In the case of this clone: The germline gene is not matched at one end of the junction; a read error may be the cause. The chain carries TRBV5-4 and TRBJ2-4, with a possible D match to TRBD1 (6 bases). Germline V gene data show CDR1 as SGHNT and CDR2 as YYREEE (reference sequence). This CDR3 has 12 amino acids. The CDR3 reads CASSGPGHHELF. The CDR3 DNA reads TGTGCCAGCAGCGGGCCGGGACACCACGAACTCTTC.

The genes are TRBV30 and TRBJ1-1, with 10 bases that match TRBD1. This CDR3 spans 16 amino acids. From germline, CDR1 is GTSNPN and CDR2 SVGIG (reference sequence). Trimming took 3 bases from V and 3 from J; bases not matched to a gene: 10. The DNA of the CDR3 is TGTGCCTGGAGGGCGGGACAGGGGCTGTTAGACACTGAAGCTTTCTTT. Translating gives CAWRAGQGLLDTEAFF.

The V and J genes are TRBV24-1 and TRBJ2-1; TRBD1 might be the D (5 bases). Germline CDR1 reads KGHDR; CDR2 reads SFDVKD. CDR3 length equals 15 residues. Between the trimmed V and J ends, which lost 4 bases and 7 bases, there was a span of 16 bases. The CDR3 DNA sequence: TGTGCCACCAGTGACCCACGCGACAGTCCAAATGAGCAGTTCTTC. Its protein is CATSDPRDSPNEQFF.

The chain has TRBV5-1 and TRBJ1-1; 9 bases are shared with TRBD1. CDR1 is SGHRS and CDR2 is YFSETQ in the germline V gene. The V and J ends lost 4 bases and 8 bases, in that order; junction bases with no gene match: 6. The length of the CDR3 is 13 residues. CDR3 sequence (DNA): TGCGCCAGCAGCCCAGGGACAGGGCTCGAAGCTTTCTTT. Protein product: CASSPGTGLEAFF.

Here the CDR3 DNA reads TGCAGTGCAACAGGGGTGGAGACCCAGTACTTC. Its protein is CSATGVETQYF. This rearrangement joins TRBV20-1 to TRBJ2-5; the match to TRBD1 covers 7 bases. J was trimmed by 5 bases and V by 6 bases; bases with no gene match: 3. The CDR3 spans 11 residues. Germline V gene data show CDR1 as DFQATT and CDR2 as SNEGSKA (reference sequence).

V gene TRBV5-3 combines with J gene TRBJ1-1; D not certain. TRBV5-3 is identified as an open reading frame with a role that is uncertain. The ends were cut back, 4 bases at V and 5 bases at J, with 6 bases in the middle. The length of the CDR3 is 11 residues. CDR3 residues: CARSLVTEAFF. CDR3 sequence (DNA): TGTGCCAGAAGCCTGGTAACTGAAGCTTTCTTT.

The rearrangement joins TRBV9 to TRBJ1-2; D is unresolved. This CDR3 region has 11 residues. Germline V gene lookup returns CDR1 SGDLS and CDR2 YYNGEE. Trimming shortened V by 0 bases and J by 7 bases, and 4 bases separated the two germline ends. The CDR3 sequence: CASSVGGGYTF. In nucleotides, the CDR3 is TGTGCCAGCAGCGTAGGAGGTGGCTACACCTTC.

The chain recombines TRBV5-1 with TRBJ1-5; D unresolved. Deletions cut 0 bases from V and 5 bases from J, with 9 bases between. In germline, CDR1 is SGHRS, CDR2 YFSETQ. The CDR3 loop spans 14 amino acids. The CDR3 nucleotides read TGCGCCAGCAGCTTGGGTGGGCGTTATCAGCCCCAGCATTTT. Translation gives CASSLGGRYQPQHF.

The sample holds a few counts of this clone. The J gene is TRBJ1-3, the V gene TRBV19; D unresolved. This CDR3 is 19 amino acids long. Trimming cost V 3 bases and J 1 base, with 22 bases left between them. Germline V gene data show CDR1 as LNHDA and CDR2 as SQIVND (reference sequence). The CDR3 nucleotides read TGTGCCAGTAGTATCCGCGGACTACAACAAGGAGGGTCTGGAAACACCATATATTTT. Amino acid sequence: CASSIRGLQQGGSGNTIYF.

This chain connects TRBV5-4 to TRBJ1-2; D is ambiguous. V was cut by 4 bases and J by 0 bases, with 16 bases left in between. The CDR3 extends over 16 amino acids. From germline, CDR1 is SGHNT and CDR2 YYREEE (reference sequence). As DNA, the CDR3 is TGTGCCAGCAGCGTTGAAGCGGGGATGGCTAACTATGGCTACACCTTC. The encoded protein is CASSVEAGMANYGYTF.